Shown below are 21 T cell receptor beta chains from a single sample sequenced in a study of chemoradiotherapy in HPV16-positive cancers. TCRdb's copy holds only in-frame clones and misses some; the assay was immunoSEQ multiplex PCR. The sample has around 4,900 clones; 85% are singletons. Source: tumor tissue, taken from a patient who underwent chemoradiotherapy. These receptor sequences come from a human donor with HPV-associated anogenital cancer.

This clone was detected once. The chain joins TRBV5-5 to TRBJ2-2, with a tentative D call TRBD2 (6 bases). Trimming left V 3 bases short and J 2 bases short, with 8 bases between. Germline V gives CDR1 SGHKS, CDR2 YYEKEE (reference sequence). There are 14 residues in the CDR3. CDR3 in DNA: TGTGCCAGCAGCTGGGACTCCAACACCGGGGAGCTGTTTTTT. It is translated as CASSWDSNTGELFF. The entire variable domain, with the rest obtained from reference TRBV5-5 and TRBJ2-2, is as follows: DAGVTQSPTHLIKTRGQQVTLRCSPISGHKSVSWYQQVLGQGPQFIFQYYEKEERGRGNFPDRFSARQFPNYSSELNVNALLLGDSALYLCASSWDSNTGELFFGEGSRLTVL.

On this clone: At one boundary the junction diverges from the germline segment, which might be a read error. The chain recombines TRBV7-9 with TRBJ2-3; the match to TRBD2 covers 10 bases. The CDR3 spans 14 residues. The germline V gene encodes CDR1 SEHNR and CDR2 FQNEAQ (reference sequence). The CDR3 DNA is TGTGCCAGCAGCCTAGCGGGGGGCACAGATACGCAGTATTTT. Protein: CASSLAGGTDTQYF. Full variable domain (missing parts from reference TRBV7-9 and TRBJ2-3): DTGVSQNPRHKITKRGQNVTFRCDPISEHNRLYWYRQTLGQGPEFLTYFQNEAQLEKSRLLSDRFSAERPKGSFSTLEIQRTEQGDSAMYLCASSLAGGTDTQYFGPGTRLTVL.

This rearrangement joins TRBV5-1 to TRBJ1-1; D is unresolved. CDR1 SGHRS and CDR2 YFSETQ come from the germline V gene. CDR3 length: 13 amino acids. V was cut by 1 base and J by 1 base, with 5 bases left in between. In DNA form, the CDR3 reads TGCGCCAGCAGCTTGCTCGAGAACACTGAAGCTTTCTTT. Translating gives CASSLLENTEAFF.

The CDR3 DNA is TGTGCCAGCAGCTTATTTGGAAACACCATATATTTT. Translated, it gives CASSLFGNTIYF. V is TRBV5-6 and J is TRBJ1-3; the D is unclear. V lost 2 bases, J lost 3 bases, and 3 bases lay in between. This CDR3 contains 12 residues. The germline CDR1 and CDR2 sequences are SGHDT and YYEEEE.

The V call is TRBV7-2, the J call TRBJ1-5, with a tentative D call TRBD1 (6 bases). This CDR3 comprises 11 residues. The V end lost 5 bases, the J end lost 11 bases, and 10 bases lay between the germline ends. CDR1 and CDR2 from the germline V gene are SGHTA and FQGNSA. In DNA form, the CDR3 reads TGTGCCAGCAGCCAAGGGGGGTCCCAGCATTTT. This sequence encodes CASSQGGSQHF.

The genes are TRBV11-3 and TRBJ2-7; D gene ambiguous. The CDR3 length is 16 residues. Germline values: CDR1 SGHNT, CDR2 YENEEA. V was clipped by 0 bases and J by 3 bases, with 15 bases between them. The CDR3 DNA reads TGTGCCAGCAGCTTAGATAGTTCGGACGGAGACTACGAGCAGTACGTC. Its protein product is CASSLDSSDGDYEQYV.

The chain has TRBV27 and TRBJ1-2, with 8 positions matching TRBD1. The germline V gene encodes CDR1 MNHEY and CDR2 SMNVEV (reference sequence). Unmatched junction bases numbered 6, after V lost 0 bases and J lost 6 bases. The CDR3 runs to 15 residues. The CDR3 coding sequence is TGTGCCAGCAGTTTATCTCCGGGACAGGAAAATGGCTACACCTTC. This gives the protein CASSLSPGQENGYTF.

The CDR3 DNA reads as TGTGCCAGTAGTATTAGGGCTGGACAGATAGGCTACACCTTC. It yields the protein CASSIRAGQIGYTF. V is TRBV19 and J is TRBJ1-2; TRBD1 might be the D (6 bases). Deletions cut 3 bases from V and 8 bases from J, with 16 bases between. CDR1 is LNHDA and CDR2 is SQIVND in the germline V gene (reference sequence). The CDR3 length is 14 residues.

The rearrangement joins TRBV4-1 to TRBJ1-6; the D is unclear. The length of the CDR3 is 15 residues. Germline V gene data show CDR1 as MGHRA and CDR2 as YSYEKL. Deletions cut 0 bases from V and 7 bases from J, with 10 bases between. The chain's CDR3 is CASSQDRAGNSPLHF. The DNA for the CDR3 is TGCGCCAGCAGCCAAGATAGAGCAGGCAATTCACCCCTCCACTTT.

The chain couples TRBV10-3 to TRBJ2-3, with 10 positions matching TRBD2. Germline V gene data show CDR1 as ENHRY and CDR2 as SYGVKD. This CDR3 has 16 amino acids. The V gene end was trimmed by 3 bases and the J gene end by 1 base; junction bases not matched to a gene: 4. In DNA, the CDR3 is TGTGCCATCAGTGAAGCGGGGGGGCCTGGCACAGATACGCAGTATTTT. Its translation: CAISEAGGPGTDTQYF.

This clone came up once. This rearrangement joins TRBV12-5 to TRBJ1-2; D unresolved. Germline V CDR1 and CDR2: LGHNT, FRNRAP. The CDR3 is 14 residues long. The V and J ends lost 6 bases and 3 bases respectively, with 14 bases between them. The CDR3 nucleotides are TGTGCTAGTGGAACGGGCCTGAGGGACTATGGCTACACCTTC. Protein product: CASGTGLRDYGYTF. The entire variable domain, with the rest obtained from reference TRBV12-5 and TRBJ1-2, is as follows: DARVTQTPRHKVTEMGQEVTMRCQPILGHNTVFWYRQTMMQGLELLAYFRNRAPLDDSGMPKDRFSAEMPDATLATLKIQPSEPRDSAVYFCASGTGLRDYGYTFGSGTRLTVV.

The V and J genes are TRBV2 and TRBJ2-1, with D perhaps matching TRBD2 (6 bases). This CDR3 has 12 amino acids. Trimming took 8 bases from V and 4 from J, leaving 9 bases between them. CDR1 and CDR2 from the germline V gene are SNHLY and FYNNEI. The CDR3 region is CASRGTYNEQFF. DNA for the CDR3: TGTGCCAGCCGTGGGACTTACAATGAGCAGTTCTTC.

The table lists this clone with a count of one. This chain links TRBV27 with TRBJ1-2; TRBD1 matches at 9 bases. The CDR3 totals 13 residues. V shed 3 bases, J shed 6 bases, and the junction held 2 bases outside the gene matches. CDR1 is MNHEY, CDR2 SMNVEV, per germline (reference sequence). The CDR3 here is CASSFRTGDGYTF. Here the CDR3 DNA reads TGTGCCAGCAGTTTTCGGACAGGGGATGGCTACACCTTC.

The chain joins TRBV7-2 to TRBJ2-7; D gene ambiguous. CDR3 length: 14 residues. V was shortened by 1 base and J by 1 base, with 8 bases between the two germline ends. Germline V gives CDR1 SGHTA, CDR2 FQGNSA. In DNA, the CDR3 is TGTGCCAGCAGCTTAGGGGGTCAGTCCTACGAGCAGTACTTC. Translated, it gives CASSLGGQSYEQYF.

The chain couples TRBV9 to TRBJ2-1; perhaps TRBD2 as D (7 bases). Germline V gives CDR1 SGDLS, CDR2 YYNGEE. CDR3 size: 16 residues. Trimming removed 0 bases from V and 7 bases from J, with 17 bases in between. CDR3 in DNA: TGTGCCAGCAGCGTAGCTGGGGGGGGGCAGGGAAATGAGCAGTTCTTC. Translating gives CASSVAGGGQGNEQFF.

This chain connects TRBV7-6 to TRBJ1-1; TRBD1 might be the D (6 bases). V lost 0 bases, J lost 4 bases, and 9 bases lay in between. The germline V gene has CDR1 SGHVS and CDR2 FNYEAQ. This CDR3 contains 14 residues. CDR3 loop: CASSLAGRGTEAFF. The CDR3 DNA sequence: TGTGCCAGCAGCTTAGCTGGCAGGGGCACTGAAGCTTTCTTT. The whole variable domain, remainder taken from reference TRBV7-6 and TRBJ1-1, is GAGVSQSPRYKVTKRGQDVALRCDPISGHVSLYWYRQALGQGPEFLTYFNYEAQQDKSGLPNDRFSAERPEGSISTLTIQRTEQRDSAMYRCASSLAGRGTEAFFGQGTRLTVV.

This chain links TRBV11-1 with TRBJ1-3, with D tentatively TRBD1 (6 bases). CDR1 is SGHAT and CDR2 is FQDESV in the germline V gene (reference sequence). V gave up 5 bases and J gave up 1 base, with 12 bases separating them. The CDR3 is 15 amino acids. This CDR3 reads CASSRRQVSGNTIYF. CDR3 nucleotide sequence: TGTGCCAGCAGCCGGAGACAGGTTTCTGGAAACACCATATATTTT.

This clone was observed once. The chain has TRBV6-1 and TRBJ2-1, with TRBD2 identical over 8 bases. Germline loops: CDR1 MNHNS, CDR2 SASEGT. The CDR3 consists of 18 residues. Trimming at V came to 0 bases and at J to 7 bases, leaving 14 bases not matched to a gene. CDR3 residues: CASSEARVWRGAGNEQFF. The CDR3 DNA reads TGTGCCAGCAGTGAAGCGCGTGTTTGGCGGGGGGCGGGGAATGAGCAGTTCTTC.

The chain recombines TRBV2 with TRBJ1-6; D is uncertain. The V gene's germline CDR1 is SNHLY and CDR2 FYNNEI. Trimming took off 2 bases at V and 10 bases at J, with 3 bases between the two ends. The CDR3 consists of 11 residues. CDR3 residues: CASSEKSPLHF. The CDR3, as DNA: TGTGCCAGCAGTGAAAAATCACCCCTCCACTTT. Together with reference TRBV2 and TRBJ1-6, the CDR3 gives the full variable domain: EPEVTQTPSHQVTQMGQEVILRCVPISNHLYFYWYRQILGQKVEFLVSFYNNEISEKSEIFDDQFSVERPDGSNFTLKIRSTKLEDSAMYFCASSEKSPLHFGNGTRLTVT.

The chain recombines TRBV19 with TRBJ1-6, with 10 nucleotides matching TRBD1. V trimming: 5 bases; J trimming: 12 bases; junction bases outside the gene matches: 10. The CDR3 loop spans 15 amino acids. CDR1 and CDR2 (germline): LNHDA, SQIVND (reference sequence). CDR3 in amino acids: CASSPTPGQGKPLHF. The DNA for the CDR3 is TGTGCCAGTAGTCCCACCCCGGGACAGGGGAAACCCCTCCACTTT.

Details on this clone: Sequence at one end of the junction differs from germline and may be a read error. This chain uses TRBV7-9 with TRBJ2-5; no reliable D call. CDR3 length: 14 residues. Per the germline V gene, CDR1 is SEHNR and CDR2 is FQNEAQ (reference sequence). The CDR3 DNA reads as TGTGTCAGCAGCTTAGACCTGGGTGCAGAGACCCAGTACTTC. As protein: CVSSLDLGAETQYF.